Each of the 28 T cell receptor beta chains below was sequenced from the same sample in a study of PD-L1 blockade in urothelial cancer. Regarding time point: pretreatment peripheral blood. This table comes from immunoSEQ multiplex PCR, and its TCRdb copy is limited to in-frame clones, with some not included. The sample contains 68,000 or so clones, 75% to 85% of which appear only once. The sequences come from PBMCs, collected around atezolizumab (anti-PD-L1) treatment. These receptors were taken from a man between 65 and 80 years old with urothelial cancer.

This rearrangement joins TRBV10-3 to TRBJ1-5; D is ambiguous. Germline CDR1 is ENHRY and CDR2 is SYGVKD. V was trimmed by 3 bases and J by 3 bases, leaving 15 bases between them. This CDR3 has 16 amino acids. Written as DNA, the CDR3 is TGTGCCATCAGTGATAATTGGCAGGTCTCCAATCAGCCCCAGCATTTT. It yields the protein CAISDNWQVSNQPQHF.

In this sample, this clone turned up once. The chain links TRBV5-1 to TRBJ1-1, with a tentative D call TRBD1 (5 bases). CDR3 length: 15 amino acids. The germline V gene has CDR1 SGHRS and CDR2 YFSETQ. V gave up 3 bases and J gave up 1 base, with 13 bases separating them. The CDR3: CASSSSRDGNTEAFF. The CDR3 nucleotides read TGCGCCAGCAGCTCCTCCAGGGATGGGAACACTGAAGCTTTCTTT.

The V call is TRBV4-1, the J call TRBJ2-2; 7 nucleotides agree with TRBD2. This CDR3 region has 15 residues. The V and J ends lost 0 bases and 8 bases, in that order; junction bases with no gene match: 6. Germline CDR1 is MGHRA and CDR2 is YSYEKL. The CDR3: CASSQDWTSGGELFF. The CDR3 bases are TGCGCCAGCAGCCAAGATTGGACTAGTGGGGGGGAGCTGTTTTTT.

The chain couples TRBV5-4 to TRBJ2-5; D remains unclear. The CDR3 is 14 amino acids. Per the germline V gene, CDR1 is SGHNT and CDR2 is YYREEE (reference sequence). With 0 bases removed from V and 2 bases from J, the gap between germline ends came to 8 bases. CDR3 in amino acids: CASSLDLQQETQYF. The CDR3 region has the DNA TGTGCCAGCAGCTTGGATCTTCAGCAAGAGACCCAGTACTTC.

This clone was detected once. The gene calls are TRBV7-9 and TRBJ1-3; the D is unclear. The V end lost 5 bases, the J end lost 3 bases, and 8 bases lay between the germline ends. The CDR3 has 13 amino acids. The germline CDR1 and CDR2 sequences are SEHNR and FQNEAQ (reference sequence). The CDR3 bases are TGTGCCAGCAGCCTAAATAATGGAAACACCATATATTTT. It codes for CASSLNNGNTIYF.

The gene calls are TRBV5-6 and TRBJ2-7; 12 nucleotides agree with TRBD2. V dropped 3 bases and J dropped 4; count of bases not matched to a gene: 8. The CDR3 runs 16 residues. The germline CDR1 and CDR2 sequences are SGHDT and YYEEEE. The CDR3: CASSSRLAGAWYEQYF. The DNA for the CDR3 is TGTGCCAGCAGCTCACGACTAGCGGGAGCTTGGTACGAGCAGTACTTC.

This chain joins TRBV30 and TRBJ2-7; 7 nucleotides line up with TRBD2. The CDR3 is made up of 14 amino acids. Trimming cost V 2 bases and J 7 bases; bases outside gene matches: 11. In germline, CDR1 is GTSNPN, CDR2 SVGIG (reference sequence). The CDR3 protein is CAWSSYGLVNEQYF. DNA for the CDR3: TGTGCCTGGAGTTCGTACGGACTAGTAAATGAGCAGTACTTC.

The V gene is TRBV10-1, the J gene TRBJ1-1; 10 positions match TRBD1. CDR3 size: 17 residues. Germline lookup yields CDR1 WNHNN and CDR2 SYGVQD (reference sequence). V trimming: 3 bases; J trimming: 0 bases; junction bases outside the gene matches: 7. CDR3 DNA: TGCGCCAGCAGTGATGGGGGGACAGGGGCCGTGAACACTGAAGCTTTCTTT. Translating gives CASSDGGTGAVNTEAFF.

The chain employs TRBV5-1 and TRBJ2-1; TRBD1 is a possible D gene (6 bases). The germline CDR1 and CDR2 sequences are SGHRS and YFSETQ. The ends were cut back, 4 bases at V and 8 bases at J, with 13 bases in the middle. This CDR3 spans 13 amino acids. The CDR3 nucleotides read TGCGCCAGCAGCCTCTCGGACAGTCATGAGCAGTTCTTC. Amino acids: CASSLSDSHEQFF.

The chain carries TRBV11-2 and TRBJ2-7; D is perhaps TRBD1 (6 bases). CDR3 length: 14 amino acids. Germline-derived CDR1 and CDR2 are SGHAT and FQNNGV. The V gene lost 5 bases and the J gene lost 2 bases, with 13 bases spanning the gap. The CDR3 sequence is CASSPLDRAYEQYF. As DNA, the CDR3 is TGTGCCAGCAGCCCACTGGACAGAGCCTACGAGCAGTACTTC. The whole variable domain, filled in from reference TRBV11-2 and TRBJ2-7, reads EAGVAQSPRYKIIEKRQSVAFWCNPISGHATLYWYQQILGQGPKLLIQFQNNGVVDDSQLPKDRFSAERLKGVDSTLKIQPAKLEDSAVYLCASSPLDRAYEQYFGPGTRLTVT.

The rearrangement links TRBV7-3 to TRBJ1-5, with D unresolved. CDR1 is SGHTA, CDR2 FQGTGA, per germline. This CDR3 is built from 15 residues. Trimming took 1 base from V and 0 from J, leaving 7 bases between them. The CDR3 here is CASSLRANSNQPQHF. CDR3 bases: TGTGCCAGCAGCTTAAGGGCAAATAGCAATCAGCCCCAGCATTTT. The full variable domain, completed using reference TRBV7-3 and TRBJ1-5, is GAGVSQTPSNKVTEKGKYVELRCDPISGHTALYWYRQSLGQGPEFLIYFQGTGAADDSGLPNDRFFAVRPEGSVSTLKIQRTERGDSAVYLCASSLRANSNQPQHFGDGTRLSIL.

The chain joins TRBV5-1 to TRBJ2-2; 9 bases are a match to TRBD1. This CDR3 has 15 residues. Germline lookup yields CDR1 SGHRS and CDR2 YFSETQ. The V and J ends lost 2 bases and 5 bases, in that order; junction bases with no gene match: 4. The chain's CDR3 is CASSLRTGETGELFF. In DNA, the CDR3 is TGCGCCAGCAGCTTACGGACAGGGGAAACCGGGGAGCTGTTTTTT.

The CDR3 is CASSPTSSYEQFF. The CDR3 DNA follows: TGTGCCAGCAGCCCAACTAGCTCTTATGAGCAGTTCTTC. The gene calls are TRBV7-8 and TRBJ2-1, with D possibly TRBD2 on 6 matching bases. Trimming stripped 5 bases from V and 8 bases from J, with 13 bases between. The length of the CDR3 is 13 residues. Germline CDR1 is SGHVS and CDR2 is FQNEAQ.

The chain's CDR3 is CASIPAGLAGGRSTDTQYF. Here the CDR3 DNA reads TGTGCCAGCATCCCAGCGGGACTAGCGGGAGGTCGCAGCACAGATACGCAGTATTTT. The chain recombines TRBV7-9 with TRBJ2-3, with 15 positions matching TRBD2. The CDR3 extends over 19 amino acids. J lost 0 bases, V lost 7 bases, and 11 bases had no gene match. Germline-derived CDR1 and CDR2 are SEHNR and FQNEAQ (reference sequence).

This chain joins TRBV23-1 and TRBJ1-5; D is possibly TRBD1 (6 bases). TRBV23-1 is known as an ORF, though its function is uncertain. Trimming removed 2 bases at V and 3 bases at J, with 20 bases between. This CDR3 spans 18 amino acids. This CDR3 is CASSQTRGASQFNQPQHF. The CDR3 DNA sequence: TGCGCCAGCAGTCAAACCCGGGGGGCTTCGCAATTCAATCAGCCCCAGCATTTT.

The rearrangement uses TRBV28 and TRBJ1-5; D gene uncertain. The CDR3 is made up of 14 amino acids. CDR1 MDHEN and CDR2 SYDVKM come from the germline V gene. V was clipped by 3 bases and J by 0 bases, with 6 bases between them. CDR3 protein: CASSLFYSNQPQHF. In DNA, the CDR3 is TGTGCCAGCAGTTTGTTCTATAGCAATCAGCCCCAGCATTTT.

The gene calls are TRBV11-3 and TRBJ2-7; 7 bases align to TRBD1. Germline V gene lookup returns CDR1 SGHNT and CDR2 YENEEA. CDR3 length: 14 residues. The V segment lost 4 bases and the J segment 3 bases; nucleotides outside the gene matches: 6. The CDR3 spells CASSSTGINYEQYF. In DNA, the CDR3 is TGTGCCAGCAGCTCGACAGGGATTAACTACGAGCAGTACTTC.

This clone has more than one count but fewer than ten. The rearrangement joins TRBV15 to TRBJ2-1; 10 bases are a match to TRBD2. Germline V gene sequence: CDR1 LNHNV, CDR2 YYDKDF (reference sequence). V dropped 0 bases and J dropped 5; count of bases not matched to a gene: 7. CDR3 length: 17 amino acids. This CDR3 reads CATSRDLDSGRNNEQFF. Written as DNA, the CDR3 is TGTGCCACCAGCAGAGATCTTGATAGCGGGAGGAACAATGAGCAGTTCTTC.

The chain carries TRBV4-1 and TRBJ1-4, with TRBD1 identical over 9 bases. The CDR3 sequence is 15 residues long. Per the germline V gene, CDR1 is MGHRA and CDR2 is YSYEKL. V lost 5 bases to trimming and J lost 6 bases; unmatched junction nucleotides: 7. The CDR3 reads CASSIRDREYEKLFF. The CDR3 coding sequence is TGCGCCAGCAGCATACGGGACAGGGAGTATGAAAAACTGTTTTTT.

This chain joins TRBV6-1 and TRBJ2-5; TRBD1 aligns across 8 bases. With 6 bases clipped from V and 3 bases from J, the junction kept 3 bases outside the gene matches. The CDR3 extends over 13 amino acids. Germline CDR1 is MNHNS and CDR2 is SASEGT. CDR3 coding DNA: TGTGCCAGCAGAGGACAGGGAGAAGAGACCCAGTACTTC. Translation gives CASRGQGEETQYF.

V is TRBV6-1 and J is TRBJ1-2, with D perhaps matching TRBD1 (6 bases). CDR3 length equals 12 residues. Germline loops: CDR1 MNHNS, CDR2 SASEGT. Trimming took off 6 bases at V and 7 bases at J, with 12 bases between the two ends. As DNA, the CDR3 is TGTGCCAGCAGAACTTCGACAGGTGGCTACACCTTC. This codes for CASRTSTGGYTF.

The chain uses TRBV6-5 and TRBJ2-7; no reliable D call. Germline V gene data show CDR1 as MNHEY and CDR2 as SVGAGI. V was shortened by 3 bases and J by 2 bases, with 8 bases between the two germline ends. This CDR3 has 13 amino acids. The CDR3 DNA reads TGTGCCAGCAGTTATTTCCCAACCTACGAGCAGTACTTC. Its translation: CASSYFPTYEQYF.

This sequence joins TRBV6-4 and TRBJ2-7; TRBD2 is a possible D gene (5 bases). Germline V gene lookup returns CDR1 MRHNA and CDR2 SNTAGT. The CDR3 has 15 amino acids. The V end was cut by 3 bases, the J end by 1 base, with 13 bases between. The CDR3 spells CASSEQLGGSYEQYF. In DNA form, the CDR3 reads TGTGCCAGCAGTGAGCAGTTGGGCGGGTCCTACGAGCAGTACTTC.

The J gene is TRBJ1-2, the V gene TRBV19, with 8 bases lining up with TRBD1. The ends lost 10 bases at V and 7 bases at J; junction bases unmatched: 11. This CDR3 is 13 amino acids long. From germline, CDR1 is LNHDA and CDR2 SQIVND (reference sequence). The CDR3 region is CATGTGMGFGYTF. The CDR3 DNA reads TGTGCCACCGGGACAGGAATGGGTTTTGGCTACACCTTC.

J is TRBJ2-5 and V is TRBV9, with 7 bases that match TRBD2. This CDR3 region has 15 residues. V lost 0 bases, J lost 5 bases, and 7 bases stayed unmatched. From germline, CDR1 is SGDLS and CDR2 YYNGEE. The CDR3 DNA reads TGTGCCAGCAGCGTAGGAACTAGCGAATGGGAGACCCAGTACTTC. This codes for CASSVGTSEWETQYF.

About this clone: The same CDR3 also results from other DNA sequences found in this sample. This chain links TRBV9 with TRBJ2-3; the match to TRBD1 covers 9 bases. Germline CDR1 is SGDLS and CDR2 is YYNGEE. There are 17 residues in the CDR3. The J segment lost 0 bases and the V segment lost 0 bases, leaving 5 bases of the junction unmatched. CDR3 in DNA: TGTGCCAGCAGCGTAGAGGGACAGGGACTAAGCACAGATACGCAGTATTTT. It yields the protein CASSVEGQGLSTDTQYF. The full variable domain, completed using reference TRBV9 and TRBJ2-3, is DSGVTQTPKHLITATGQRVTLRCSPRSGDLSVYWYQQSLDQGLQFLIQYYNGEERAKGNILERFSAQQFPDLHSELNLSSLELGDSALYFCASSVEGQGLSTDTQYFGPGTRLTVL.

The chain combines TRBV19 with TRBJ2-7, with TRBD2 matching 9 bases. Trimming took 9 bases from V and 0 from J; bases not matched to a gene: 12. Germline V gives CDR1 LNHDA, CDR2 SQIVND (reference sequence). The CDR3 runs to 16 residues. The CDR3 DNA follows: TGTGCCAGCCCGGGACTAGCCCTCCTTTTCTCCTACGAGCAGTACTTC. This sequence encodes CASPGLALLFSYEQYF.

The chain couples TRBV7-3 to TRBJ2-1; 13 bases are a match to TRBD2. This CDR3 has 15 residues. Germline-derived CDR1 and CDR2 are SGHTA and FQGTGA. Germline trimming cut 5 bases from V and 8 bases from J; bases unmatched to any gene: 6. The CDR3 loop reads CASSPGLAGVDEQFF. CDR3 nucleotide sequence: TGTGCCAGCAGCCCCGGACTAGCGGGAGTCGATGAGCAGTTCTTC. The full variable domain, with the rest looked up from reference TRBV7-3 and TRBJ2-1, is GAGVSQTPSNKVTEKGKYVELRCDPISGHTALYWYRQSLGQGPEFLIYFQGTGAADDSGLPNDRFFAVRPEGSVSTLKIQRTERGDSAVYLCASSPGLAGVDEQFFGPGTRLTVL.